This T cell receptor beta chain was captured in a study of naive and memory T cell subsets. Findings of the study overall: Possibly reflecting memory cells re-expressing CD45RA, a few larger clonotypes occurred in naive repertoires, especially CD8.

V lost 6 bases and J 0 bases, leaving 16 bases between the germline ends. CDR3 length equals 16 residues. CDR1 MNHEY and CDR2 SMNVEV come from the germline V gene (reference sequence). As for this clonotype: Its antigen remains unidentified.

The beta constant-region primer was an equimolar mix of two oligonucleotides covering TRBC1 and TRBC2. Nested alpha and beta constant-region primers with the SP2 primer drove four PCR rounds on ligated cDNA. TCRdb re-called the UMI-ligation and nested PCR reads through MiXCR, storing one row per CDR3 protein. The data hold 150,000 or so distinct CDR3 sequences, with roughly 23% observed a single time. This sequence originates from a human donor in good health. Source material: naive CD4+ T cells from blood. The chain recombines TRBV27 with TRBJ2-3; D gene unclear. The CDR3 sequence: CASSIVGVPSTDTQYF. As DNA, the CDR3 is TGTGCCAGCAGCATCGTAGGCGTCCCTAGCACAGATACGCAGTATTTT.